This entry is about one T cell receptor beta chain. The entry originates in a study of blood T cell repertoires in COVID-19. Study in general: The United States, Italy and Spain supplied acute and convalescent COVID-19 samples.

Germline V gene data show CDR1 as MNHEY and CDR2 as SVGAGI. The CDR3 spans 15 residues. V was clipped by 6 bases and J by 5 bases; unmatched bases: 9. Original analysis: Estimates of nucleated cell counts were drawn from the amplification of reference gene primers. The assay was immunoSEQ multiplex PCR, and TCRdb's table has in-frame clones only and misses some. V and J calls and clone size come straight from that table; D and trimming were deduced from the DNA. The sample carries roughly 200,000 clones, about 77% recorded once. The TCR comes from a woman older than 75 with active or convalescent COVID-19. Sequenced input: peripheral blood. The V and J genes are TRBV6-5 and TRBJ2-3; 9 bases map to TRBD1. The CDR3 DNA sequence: TGTGCCAGCAGCGCCGGGACAGGGTATTTAGATACGCAGTATTTT. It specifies CASSAGTGYLDTQYF.